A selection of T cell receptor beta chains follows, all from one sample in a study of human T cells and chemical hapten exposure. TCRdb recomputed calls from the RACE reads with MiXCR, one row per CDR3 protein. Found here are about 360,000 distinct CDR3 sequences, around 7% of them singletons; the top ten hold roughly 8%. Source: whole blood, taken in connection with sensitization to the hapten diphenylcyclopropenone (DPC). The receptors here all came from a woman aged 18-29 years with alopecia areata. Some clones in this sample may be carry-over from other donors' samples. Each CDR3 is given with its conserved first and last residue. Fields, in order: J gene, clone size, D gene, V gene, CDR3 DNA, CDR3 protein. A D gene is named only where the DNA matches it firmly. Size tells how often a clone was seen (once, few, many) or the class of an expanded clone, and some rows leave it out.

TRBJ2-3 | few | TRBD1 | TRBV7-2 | TGTGCCAGCAGCCCTCGACAGGGCCTTAGCACAGATACGCAGTATTTT | CASSPRQGLSTDTQYF
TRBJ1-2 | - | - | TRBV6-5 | TGTGCCAGCAGTTACTCGATCGGCCAGTCGGGCGGCTACACCTTC | CASSYSIGQSGGYTF
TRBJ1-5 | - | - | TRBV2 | TGTGCCAGCAATCTTCAGCCACGTCAGCCCCAGCATTTT | CASNLQPRQPQHF
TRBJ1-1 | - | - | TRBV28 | TGTGCCAGCAGTCCATTCGGGCTGTACACTGTAGCTTTCTTT | CASSPFGLYTVAFF
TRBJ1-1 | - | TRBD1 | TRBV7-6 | TGTGCCAGCAGCCCCACAGGGGGCCCCTTCCTGACTGAAGCTTTCTTT | CASSPTGGPFLTEAFF
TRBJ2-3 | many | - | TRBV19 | TGTGCCAGTAGTGTTGAGAGTCCAGATACGCAGTATTTT | CASSVESPDTQYF
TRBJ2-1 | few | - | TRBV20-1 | TGCAGTGCTAGGGTGGAAGGTAGTGGGATCTCCTACAATGAGCAGTTCTTC | CSARVEGSGISYNEQFF
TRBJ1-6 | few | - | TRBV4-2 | TGTGCCAGCAGCCCCCGAGGTTCACCCCTCCACTTT | CASSPRGSPLHF
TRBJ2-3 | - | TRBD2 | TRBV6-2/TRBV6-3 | TGTGCCAGCAGCCGTAGCGGGACGCCGGCGCAGTATTTT | CASSRSGTPAQYF
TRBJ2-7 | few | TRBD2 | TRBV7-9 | TGTGCCAGCAGTCGGGAGGGGTACGAGCAGTACTTC | CASSREGYEQYF
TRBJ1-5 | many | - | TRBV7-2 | TGTGCCAGCAGTACGTTTAGCAATCAGCCCCAGCATTTT | CASSTFSNQPQHF
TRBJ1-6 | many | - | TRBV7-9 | TGTGCCAGCAGCCCCCCTAATTCACCCCTCCACTTT | CASSPPNSPLHF
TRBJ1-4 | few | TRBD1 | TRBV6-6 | TGTGCCAGCAGTTACCAGGGGGCAGACGAAAAACTGTTTTTT | CASSYQGADEKLFF
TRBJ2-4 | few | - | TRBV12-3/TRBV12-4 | TGTGCCAGCAGTTTAGTCGGGGGTTCCAAAAACATTCAGTACTTC | CASSLVGGSKNIQYF
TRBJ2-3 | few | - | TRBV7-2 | TGTGCCAGCAGCATATGGGGACCCCGGCCACCTGCACGCCCAGATACGCAGTATTTT | CASSIWGPRPPARPDTQYF
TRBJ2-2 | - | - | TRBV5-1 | TGCGCCAGCAGTCCGACTGACTCGAACACCGGGGAGCTGTTTTTT | CASSPTDSNTGELFF
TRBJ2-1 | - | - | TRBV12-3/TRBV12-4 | TGTGCCAGCAGTTTACGACGGCCCCTTTACAATGAGCAGTTCTTC | CASSLRRPLYNEQFF
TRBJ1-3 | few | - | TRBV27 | TGTGCCAGCAGTTCCGGGGCGGCTGGAAACACCATATATTTT | CASSSGAAGNTIYF
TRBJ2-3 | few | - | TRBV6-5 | TGTGCCAGCACCCATGACGGCGGGGGCCGTCCTGATACGCAGTATTTT | CASTHDGGGRPDTQYF
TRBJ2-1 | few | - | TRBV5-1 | TGCGCCAGCAGCTTGCAGGACGCCGGGCGGGAGCAGTTCTTC | CASSLQDAGREQFF
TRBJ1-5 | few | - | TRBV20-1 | TGCAGTGCTAGGTCCTGGGCGGTAACGGGCAATCAGCCCCAGCATTTT | CSARSWAVTGNQPQHF
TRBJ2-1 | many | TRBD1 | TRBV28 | TGTGCCAGCAGTACAGGGGGCCTCTCCTACAATGAGCAGTTCTTC | CASSTGGLSYNEQFF
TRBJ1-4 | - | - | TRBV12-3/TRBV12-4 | TGTGCCAGCAACTCCGCGGAGGGGCGAAAACTGTTTTTT | CASNSAEGRKLFF
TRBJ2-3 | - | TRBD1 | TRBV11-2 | TGTGCCAGCAGTTCCGGACAGGGCCTAGGCACAGATACGCAGTATTTT | CASSSGQGLGTDTQYF
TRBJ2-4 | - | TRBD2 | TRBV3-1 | TGTGCCAGCAGCCAACCTAGCGGGGGGCTAGCCAAAAACATTCAGTACTTC | CASSQPSGGLAKNIQYF
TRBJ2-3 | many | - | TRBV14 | TGTGCCAGCAGCAGTCGCCCAGATACGCAGTATTTT | CASSSRPDTQYF
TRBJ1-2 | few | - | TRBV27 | TGTGCCAGCGGGAAAGTGGGACTGGATTTAAACTATGGCTACACCTTC | CASGKVGLDLNYGYTF
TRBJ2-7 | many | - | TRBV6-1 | TGTGCCAGCAGCCCAGGGACGGTTACCCCTCGGGAGGAGCAGTACTTC | CASSPGTVTPREEQYF
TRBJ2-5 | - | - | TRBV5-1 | TGCGCCAGCAGCCCGGCGGCAGACGGAGAGACCCAGTACTTC | CASSPAADGETQYF
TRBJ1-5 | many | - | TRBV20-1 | TGCAGTGCTACCCCACAAGGAGGTGCTAATCAGCCCCAGCATTTT | CSATPQGGANQPQHF
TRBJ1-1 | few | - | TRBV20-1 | TGCAGTGCTAGTTGGACAGCCAACACTGAAGCTTTCTTT | CSASWTANTEAFF
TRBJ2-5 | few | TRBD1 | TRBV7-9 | TGTGCCAGCAGCTCGGGACAGGGTCTCAAAGAGACCCAGTACTTC | CASSSGQGLKETQYF
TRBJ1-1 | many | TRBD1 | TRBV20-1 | TGCAGTGCTAGCCAGGGGGCGAACACTGAAGCTTTCTTT | CSASQGANTEAFF
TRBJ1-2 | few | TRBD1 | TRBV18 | TGTGCCAGCTCACCGGGACAGGGGATAGTGCTGGGCTATGGCTACACCTTC | CASSPGQGIVLGYGYTF
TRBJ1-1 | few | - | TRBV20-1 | TGCAGTGCTAGAGATCCTCAGAGGGAGGCGAACACTGAAGCTTTCTTT | CSARDPQREANTEAFF
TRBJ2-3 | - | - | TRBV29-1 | TGCACCCACGCCGGGGCAACAGATACGCAGTATTTT | CTHAGATDTQYF
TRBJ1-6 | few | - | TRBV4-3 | TGCGCCAGCAGCCCCAACGGGGCGGATCCTTCACCCCTCCACTTT | CASSPNGADPSPLHF